A selection of T cell receptor beta chains follows, all from one sample in a study of beta chain features in type 1 diabetes. Sequencing used immunoSEQ multiplex PCR; TCRdb keeps in-frame clones, though not all of them. Here the sample spans under 900,000 clones, 15% to 20% being singletons. The specimen sequenced was naive CD4+ T cells from blood. These receptors were collected from a woman under 30 in good health. CDR3s include the opening cysteine and the closing phenylalanine or tryptophan. D genes are given only for firm matches. Expanded clones are given a class, and other clones once, few, many or no size at all.

D	V	size	J	CDR3	DNA
NA	TRBV14	NA	TRBJ2-3	CASSQLRWGREPDTQYF	TGTGCCAGCAGCCAACTACGGTGGGGCAGGGAACCAGATACGCAGTATTTT
TRBD2	TRBV14	few	TRBJ2-5	CASSQRVVAGQETQYF	TGTGCCAGCAGCCAAAGGGTAGTAGCGGGGCAAGAGACCCAGTACTTC
TRBD2	TRBV2	NA	TRBJ2-2	CASAGGVRTGELFF	TGTGCCAGCGCGGGGGGAGTGCGGACCGGGGAGCTGTTTTTT
TRBD1	TRBV27	NA	TRBJ2-1	CASSLPGGNEQFF	TGTGCCAGCAGTTTGCCAGGGGGCAATGAGCAGTTCTTC
TRBD2	TRBV7-2	NA	TRBJ2-5	CASSPPGGRETQYF	TGTGCCAGCAGCCCTCCGGGGGGTAGAGAGACCCAGTACTTC
NA	TRBV5-6	NA	TRBJ2-5	CASSLEYGVKTQYF	TGTGCCAGCAGCTTGGAATATGGGGTGAAGACCCAGTACTTC
NA	TRBV7-3	NA	TRBJ2-3	CASSSRWGTDTQYF	TGTGCCAGCAGCTCCCGGTGGGGCACAGATACGCAGTATTTT
TRBD2	TRBV7-2	NA	TRBJ2-1	CASSLGTSGRAWDEQFF	TGTGCCAGCAGCTTAGGTACTAGCGGGAGGGCTTGGGATGAGCAGTTCTTC
NA	TRBV20-1	few	TRBJ2-7	CSAREHYEQYF	TGCAGTGCTAGGGAGCACTACGAGCAGTACTTC
TRBD1	TRBV27	NA	TRBJ2-5	CASSVLAGGPETQYF	TGTGCCAGCAGTGTACTCGCAGGGGGCCCAGAGACCCAGTACTTC
TRBD2	TRBV5-4	few	TRBJ2-1	CASSPRGGSVSYNEQFF	TGTGCCAGCAGCCCACGGGGCGGGAGTGTATCCTACAATGAGCAGTTCTTC